This is a list of T cell receptor beta chains from one sample in a study of T cell clonotyping in hematopoietic cell transplantation. The assay was immunoSEQ multiplex PCR, and TCRdb's table has in-frame clones only and misses some. Altogether about 41,000 clones are present, about 85% being singletons, with the ten largest covering 2.5% to 3%. The specimen was peripheral blood mononuclear cells, collected before stem cell transplant. Receptors originate from a man aged 55 to 70 with acute myeloid leukemia. Some clones in this sample may be carry-over from other donors' samples. CDR3s leave out the opening cysteine and the closing phenylalanine or tryptophan.

V	length	J	CDR3
TRBV19	14	TRBJ1-5	ATRPGGAWGNQPQH
TRBV7-2	11	TRBJ2-2	ASSLASGGELF
TRBV9	10	TRBJ1-3	ALLLDGNTIY
TRBV7-8	12	TRBJ1-2	ASSGRDSEYGYT
TRBV4-3	13	TRBJ1-6	ASSQEGQGISPLH
TRBV6-5	13	TRBJ2-3	ASSYQVPSTDTQY
TRBV7-9	12	TRBJ2-3	ASSPPGEADTQY
TRBV29-1	12	TRBJ2-5	SVEAARYQETQY
TRBV9	15	TRBJ1-2	ASSVVANGARYYGYT
TRBV27	10	TRBJ1-6	ASGDSLYVLH
TRBV7-9	11	TRBJ1-1	ASSPGGTQEAF
TRBV29-1	16	TRBJ1-2	SVFHLTGTGGLGYGYT
TRBV6-5	13	TRBJ2-1	ASSYRQGIYNEQF
TRBV4-3	13	TRBJ1-2	ASSQNSGTGGGYT
TRBV11-3	15	TRBJ2-7	ASSLGGLAGEIYEQY
TRBV4-2	12	TRBJ2-1	ASSHLGSYNEQF
TRBV10-2	13	TRBJ2-7	ASSESSGGSYEQY
TRBV7-2	14	TRBJ2-7	ASSLGLWGGSYEQY
TRBV7-6	13	TRBJ1-1	ASSPTSGPNTEAF
TRBV5-1	11	TRBJ2-5	ASSWNQGETQY
TRBV14	13	TRBJ1-4	ASSQVVTTNEKLF
TRBV7-3	14	TRBJ2-3	ASSLPSGGGADTQY
TRBV6-4	11	TRBJ2-5	ASSYRQGETQY
TRBV7-9	12	TRBJ1-3	ASSFVPHGNTIY
TRBV4-3	11	TRBJ1-2	ASSQAGFYGYT